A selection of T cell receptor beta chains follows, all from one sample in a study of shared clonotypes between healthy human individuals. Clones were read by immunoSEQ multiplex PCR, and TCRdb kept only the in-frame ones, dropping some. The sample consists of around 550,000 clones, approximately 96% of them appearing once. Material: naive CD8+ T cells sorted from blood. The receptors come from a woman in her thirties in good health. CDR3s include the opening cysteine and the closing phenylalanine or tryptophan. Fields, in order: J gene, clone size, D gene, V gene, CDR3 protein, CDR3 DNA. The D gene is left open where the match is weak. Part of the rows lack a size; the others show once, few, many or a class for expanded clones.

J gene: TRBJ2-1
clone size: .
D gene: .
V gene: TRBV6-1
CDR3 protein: CASSDGGYNEQFF
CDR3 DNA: TGTGCCAGCAGTGATGGGGGATACAATGAGCAGTTCTTC

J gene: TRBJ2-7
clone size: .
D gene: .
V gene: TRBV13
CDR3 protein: CASSLGTGTYEQYF
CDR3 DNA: TGTGCCAGCAGCTTAGGGACAGGTACCTACGAGCAGTACTTC

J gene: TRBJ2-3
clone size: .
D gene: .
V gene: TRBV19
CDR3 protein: CASSILGQPTDTQYF
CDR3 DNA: TGTGCCAGTAGTATCCTGGGACAACCCACAGATACGCAGTATTTT

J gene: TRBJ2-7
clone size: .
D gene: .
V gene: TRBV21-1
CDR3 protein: CASSKDTSGRDEQYF
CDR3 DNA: TGTGCCAGCAGCAAAGACACTAGCGGGAGAGACGAGCAGTACTTC

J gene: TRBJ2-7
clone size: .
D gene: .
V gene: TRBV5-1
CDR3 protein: CASAPGTPPGLPSYEQYF
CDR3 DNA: TGCGCCAGCGCGCCAGGCACCCCTCCGGGACTCCCGTCGTACGAGCAGTACTTC

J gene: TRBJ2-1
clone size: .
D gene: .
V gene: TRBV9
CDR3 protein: CASSAQRRNEQFF
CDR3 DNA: TGTGCCAGCAGCGCCCAACGCAGGAATGAGCAGTTCTTC

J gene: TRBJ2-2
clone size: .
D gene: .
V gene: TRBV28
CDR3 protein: CASSSVLGQSNTGELFF
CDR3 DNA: TGTGCCAGCAGTTCAGTCTTAGGACAGAGCAACACCGGGGAGCTGTTTTTT

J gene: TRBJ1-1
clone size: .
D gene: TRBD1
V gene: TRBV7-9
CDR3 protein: CASSLSQGADTEAFF
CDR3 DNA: TGTGCCAGCAGCTTATCCCAGGGGGCTGACACTGAAGCTTTCTTT

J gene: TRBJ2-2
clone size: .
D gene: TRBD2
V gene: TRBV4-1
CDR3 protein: CASSPTQPSGGTGELFF
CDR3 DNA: TGCGCCAGCAGCCCGACCCAACCTAGCGGGGGGACCGGGGAGCTGTTTTTT

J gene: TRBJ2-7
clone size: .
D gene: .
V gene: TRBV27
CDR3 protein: CASLDSYYEQYF
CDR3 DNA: TGTGCCAGCCTGGACTCTTACTACGAGCAGTACTTC

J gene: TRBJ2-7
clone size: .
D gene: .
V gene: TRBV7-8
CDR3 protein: CASSLARAIEEQYF
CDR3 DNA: TGTGCCAGCAGCTTAGCCAGGGCGATTGAAGAGCAGTACTTC

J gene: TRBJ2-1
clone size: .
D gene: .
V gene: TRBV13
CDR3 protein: CASSGRLGPYNEQFF
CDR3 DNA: TGTGCCAGCAGTGGCCGGTTGGGGCCTTACAATGAGCAGTTCTTC

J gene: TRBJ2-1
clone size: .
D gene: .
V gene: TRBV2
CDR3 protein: CASSEQADSYNEQFF
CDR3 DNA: TGTGCCAGCAGTGAGCAAGCGGACTCCTACAATGAGCAGTTCTTC

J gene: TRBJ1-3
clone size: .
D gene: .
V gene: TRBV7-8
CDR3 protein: CASSLGRSSGNTIYF
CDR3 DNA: TGTGCCAGCAGCTTGGGACGGAGCTCTGGAAACACCATATATTTT

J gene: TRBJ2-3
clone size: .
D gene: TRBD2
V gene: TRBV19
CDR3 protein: CASSTWTSGITDTQYF
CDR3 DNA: TGTGCCAGTAGTACCTGGACTAGCGGGATCACAGATACGCAGTATTTT

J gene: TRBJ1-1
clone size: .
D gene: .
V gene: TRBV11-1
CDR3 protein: CASSLESGMNTEAFF
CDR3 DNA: TGTGCCAGCAGCTTAGAATCAGGGATGAACACTGAAGCTTTCTTT

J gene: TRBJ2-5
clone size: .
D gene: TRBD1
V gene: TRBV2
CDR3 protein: CASRAGTGGIETQYF
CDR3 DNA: TGTGCCAGCAGAGCCGGGACAGGGGGGATCGAGACCCAGTACTTC

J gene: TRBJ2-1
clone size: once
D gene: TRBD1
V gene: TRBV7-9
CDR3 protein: CASSSGQGFRNNEQFF
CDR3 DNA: TGTGCCAGCAGCTCAGGACAGGGGTTCAGGAACAATGAGCAGTTCTTC

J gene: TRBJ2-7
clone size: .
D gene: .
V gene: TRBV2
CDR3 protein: CASSPPQLGEAHEQYF
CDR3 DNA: TGTGCCAGCAGTCCCCCCCAACTAGGGGAGGCCCACGAGCAGTACTTC

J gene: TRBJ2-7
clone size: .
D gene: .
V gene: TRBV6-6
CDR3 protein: CASVDSSYEQYF
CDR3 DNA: TGTGCCAGCGTTGACAGCTCCTACGAGCAGTACTTC

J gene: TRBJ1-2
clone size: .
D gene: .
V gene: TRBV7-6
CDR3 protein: CASSGGGYIGYTF
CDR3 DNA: TGTGCCAGCAGCGGAGGGGGGTACATTGGCTACACCTTC

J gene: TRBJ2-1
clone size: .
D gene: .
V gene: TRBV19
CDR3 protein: CASSIDPGAGLEQFF
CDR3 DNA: TGTGCCAGTAGTATAGATCCGGGGGCGGGACTGGAGCAGTTCTTC

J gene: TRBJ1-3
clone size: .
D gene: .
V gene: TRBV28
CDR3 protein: CASSLYGPLGLSGNTIYF
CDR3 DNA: TGTGCCAGCAGTTTATACGGTCCTCTAGGTCTCTCTGGAAACACCATATATTTT

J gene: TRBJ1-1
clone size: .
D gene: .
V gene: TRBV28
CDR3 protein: CASSFHSEVANTEAFF
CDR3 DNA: TGTGCCAGCAGTTTCCATAGCGAGGTGGCTAACACTGAAGCTTTCTTT

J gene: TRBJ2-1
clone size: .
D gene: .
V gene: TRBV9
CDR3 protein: CASSLPSKRADYNEQFF
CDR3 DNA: TGTGCCAGCAGCCTACCGTCAAAGCGGGCCGATTACAATGAGCAGTTCTTC

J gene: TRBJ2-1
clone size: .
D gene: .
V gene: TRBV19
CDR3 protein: CASSWLAHTYNEQFF
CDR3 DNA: TGTGCCAGTAGTTGGCTAGCACATACCTACAATGAGCAGTTCTTC

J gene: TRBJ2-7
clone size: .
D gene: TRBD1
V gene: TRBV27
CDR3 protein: CASSFQTDRVGSYEQYF
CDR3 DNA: TGTGCCAGCAGTTTCCAGACGGACAGGGTGGGCTCCTACGAGCAGTACTTC

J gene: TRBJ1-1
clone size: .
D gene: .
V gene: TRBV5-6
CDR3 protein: CASSLALGLNTEAFF
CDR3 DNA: TGTGCCAGCAGCTTGGCCTTGGGGTTGAACACTGAAGCTTTCTTT

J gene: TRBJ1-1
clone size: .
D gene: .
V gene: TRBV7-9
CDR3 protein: CASSPTGLNTEAFF
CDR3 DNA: TGTGCCAGCAGCCCCACAGGGCTAAACACTGAAGCTTTCTTT

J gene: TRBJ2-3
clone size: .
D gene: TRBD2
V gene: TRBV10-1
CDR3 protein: CASSEESGRIPDTQYF
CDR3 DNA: TGCGCCAGCAGTGAGGAAAGCGGGAGAATCCCAGATACGCAGTATTTT

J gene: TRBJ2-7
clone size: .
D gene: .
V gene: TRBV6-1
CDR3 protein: CASSEAPPGSYEQYF
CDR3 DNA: TGTGCCAGCAGTGAAGCCCCCCCAGGCTCCTACGAGCAGTACTTC

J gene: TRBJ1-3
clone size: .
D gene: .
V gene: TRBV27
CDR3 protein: CASSSTQDLSGNTIYF
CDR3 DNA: TGTGCCAGCAGTTCAACACAGGACCTCTCTGGAAACACCATATATTTT

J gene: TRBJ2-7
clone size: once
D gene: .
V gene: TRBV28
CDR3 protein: CASSFDWRGEQYF
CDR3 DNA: TGTGCCAGCAGTTTTGATTGGAGAGGCGAGCAGTACTTC

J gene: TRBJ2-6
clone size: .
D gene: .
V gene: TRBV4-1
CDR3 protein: CASSQTLSGANVLTF
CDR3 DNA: TGCGCCAGCAGCCAAACGTTATCTGGGGCCAACGTCCTGACTTTC

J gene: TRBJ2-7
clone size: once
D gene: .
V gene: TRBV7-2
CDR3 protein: CASSLFAGYEQYF
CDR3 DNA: TGTGCCAGCAGCTTATTCGCGGGTTACGAGCAGTACTTC

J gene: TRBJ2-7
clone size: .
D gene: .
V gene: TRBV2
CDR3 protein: CASMGRRDTHEQYF
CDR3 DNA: TGTGCCAGCATGGGTCGGAGGGATACGCACGAGCAGTACTTC